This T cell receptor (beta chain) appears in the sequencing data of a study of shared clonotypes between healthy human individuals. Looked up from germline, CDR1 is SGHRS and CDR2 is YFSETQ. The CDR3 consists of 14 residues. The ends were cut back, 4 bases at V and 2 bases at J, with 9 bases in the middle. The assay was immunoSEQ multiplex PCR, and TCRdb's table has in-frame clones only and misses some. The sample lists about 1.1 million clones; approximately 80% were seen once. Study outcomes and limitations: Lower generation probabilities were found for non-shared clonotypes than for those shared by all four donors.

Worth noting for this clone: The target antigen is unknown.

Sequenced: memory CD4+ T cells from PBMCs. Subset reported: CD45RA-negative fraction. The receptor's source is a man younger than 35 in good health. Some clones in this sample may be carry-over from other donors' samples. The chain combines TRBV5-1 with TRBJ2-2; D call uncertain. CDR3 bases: TGCGCCAGCAGCCGCGCAGTTAACACCGGGGAGCTGTTTTTT. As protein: CASSRAVNTGELFF.